What follows are 10 T cell receptor beta chains derived from one specimen sequenced in a study of technical replicates of blood from a handful of donors. Libraries were prepared by immunoSEQ multiplex PCR; TCRdb keeps only in-frame clonotypes and omits some of them. The sample has 60,000 to 65,000 clones, around 88% seen once; the top ten hold 5.1%. The sequencing sample was made of PBMCs. The receptors come from a human donor in good health. Some clones in this sample may be carry-over from other donors' samples.

CDR3 nucleotides: TGTGCCAGCAGCTTATCGACCGGGTTTAGCTCACCCCTCCACTTT. It yields the protein CASSLSTGFSSPLHF. This chain links TRBV7-9 with TRBJ1-6; D unclear. Trimming took 2 bases from V and 10 from J, leaving 15 bases between them. Germline values: CDR1 SEHNR, CDR2 FQNEAQ (reference sequence). This CDR3 region has 15 residues.

V usage is TRBV11-3 and J usage is TRBJ2-2, with D perhaps TRBD1 (6 bases). Germline loops: CDR1 SGHNT, CDR2 YENEEA. The V gene lost 3 bases and the J gene lost 8 bases, with 16 bases spanning the gap. The length of the CDR3 is 15 residues. CDR3 amino acids: CASSFQGSLGGELFF. CDR3 in DNA: TGTGCCAGCAGCTTCCAGGGGAGTTTAGGAGGGGAGCTGTTTTTT.

The rearrangement links TRBV15 to TRBJ2-7; D remains ambiguous. Between the trimmed V and J ends, which lost 0 bases and 2 bases, there was a span of 8 bases. Germline V gene sequence: CDR1 LNHNV, CDR2 YYDKDF (reference sequence). The CDR3 has 14 amino acids. As DNA, the CDR3 is TGTGCCACCAGCAGAGAGCCCCGGGCCTACGAGCAGTACTTC. It encodes CATSREPRAYEQYF.

The chain links TRBV6-5 to TRBJ1-2; D is unclear. Trimming took off 0 bases at V and 8 bases at J, with 10 bases between the two ends. CDR3 length equals 13 residues. Germline CDR1 is MNHEY and CDR2 is SVGAGI. This chain's CDR3 is CASSYSTSGGYTF. As DNA, the CDR3 is TGTGCCAGCAGTTACTCGACGTCGGGGGGCTACACCTTC.

The J gene is TRBJ1-5, the V gene TRBV7-2; D ambiguous. CDR1 SGHTA and CDR2 FQGNSA come from the germline V gene. V was cut by 1 base and J by 4 bases, with 17 bases left in between. This CDR3 has 17 residues. In nucleotides, the CDR3 is TGTGCCAGCAGCTTAGGAGTGCAGGCTGTACAGAATCAGCCCCAGCATTTT. It encodes CASSLGVQAVQNQPQHF.

The sample holds one count of this clone. V gene TRBV4-1 combines with J gene TRBJ2-2; 10 bases align to TRBD1. This CDR3 region has 15 residues. J gave up 8 bases and V 3 bases, and 6 bases lay outside the gene matches. CDR1 MGHRA and CDR2 YSYEKL come from the germline V gene. CDR3: CASSHRTGGKGELFF. The DNA for the CDR3 is TGCGCCAGCAGCCACCGGACAGGGGGTAAAGGGGAGCTGTTTTTT.

This chain links TRBV5-1 with TRBJ1-3; D is unclear. V was shortened by 0 bases and J by 1 base, with 5 bases between the two germline ends. Germline V gives CDR1 SGHRS, CDR2 YFSETQ. This CDR3 has 14 residues. The CDR3 protein is CASSLGGSGNTIYF. The CDR3 DNA follows: TGCGCCAGCAGCTTGGGAGGATCTGGAAACACCATATATTTT.

V usage is TRBV10-3 and J usage is TRBJ1-1; D not resolved. The V gene lost 4 bases and the J gene lost 9 bases, with 27 bases spanning the gap. Germline V gene sequence: CDR1 ENHRY, CDR2 SYGVKD. The CDR3 spans 17 residues. As DNA, the CDR3 is TGTGCCATCAGTGGACCGGGGTCTTTGCACCACCGGGCCCAAGCTTTCTTT. This codes for CAISGPGSLHHRAQAFF.

This chain connects TRBV19 to TRBJ2-7; a weak D match, TRBD1 (5 bases). Trimming shortened V by 5 bases and J by 4 bases, and 9 bases separated the two germline ends. Germline assignment: CDR1 LNHDA and CDR2 SQIVND (reference sequence). The CDR3 consists of 12 residues. The CDR3 is CASSAGPYEQYF. The CDR3 DNA reads TGTGCCAGTAGTGCAGGGCCTTACGAGCAGTACTTC.

The chain joins TRBV7-9 to TRBJ2-5; 7 nucleotides match TRBD1. The CDR3 extends over 15 amino acids. Germline lookup yields CDR1 SEHNR and CDR2 FQNEAQ (reference sequence). V was clipped by 1 base and J by 0 bases; unmatched bases: 2. This CDR3 reads CASSLEGQYQETQYF. CDR3 bases: TGTGCCAGCAGCTTAGAGGGACAGTACCAAGAGACCCAGTACTTC. Full variable domain (remainder filled in from reference TRBV7-9 and TRBJ2-5): DTGVSQNPRHKITKRGQNVTFRCDPISEHNRLYWYRQTLGQGPEFLTYFQNEAQLEKSRLLSDRFSAERPKGSFSTLEIQRTEQGDSAMYLCASSLEGQYQETQYFGPGTRLLVL.